A selection of T cell receptor beta chains follows, all from one sample in a study of T cells in Graves' hyperthyroidism and ophthalmopathy. Via MiXCR, TCRdb re-called the multiplex PCR reads, giving one row per CDR3 protein. The sample records over 450,000 distinct CDR3 sequences, approximately 17% being singletons. Source material: blood. These receptors all stem from a woman between 18 and 29 years old with Graves' ophthalmopathy. The CDR3 runs from the conserved cysteine through the conserved F or W. The order of the fields is clone size, J gene, D gene, V gene, CDR3 protein, CDR3 DNA. The D gene is left open where the match is weak. Rows may omit the clone size; those that give it use once, few, many or a size class.

.	TRBJ2-1	.	TRBV19	CASTAGLPLYNEQFF	TGTGCCAGTACCGCCGGGCTACCCCTCTACAATGAGCAGTTCTTC
few	TRBJ1-1	.	TRBV18	CASSPGPATEAFF	TGTGCCAGCTCACCCGGGCCGGCGACTGAAGCTTTCTTT
many	TRBJ2-5	.	TRBV7-9	CASSTYTETQYF	TGTGCCAGCAGCACCTACACGGAGACCCAGTACTTC
few	TRBJ1-5	.	TRBV16	CASSRAGSTGNQPQHF	TGTGCCAGCAGCCGCGCAGGATCGACAGGCAATCAGCCCCAGCATTTT
few	TRBJ2-1	TRBD2	TRBV4-1	CASSLLAQRGTKYNEQFF	TGCGCCAGCAGCCTACTTGCGCAGCGGGGGACCAAATACAATGAGCAGTTCTTC
few	TRBJ2-4	.	TRBV7-9	CASSADTAKNIQYF	TGTGCCAGCAGCGCGGACACGGCCAAAAACATTCAGTACTTC
.	TRBJ2-7	TRBD1	TRBV18	CASSQPGTGLYEQYF	TGTGCCAGCTCACAACCCGGGACAGGGTTGTACGAGCAGTACTTC
many	TRBJ2-1	TRBD2	TRBV2	CASSESGTSGRNEQFF	TGTGCCAGCAGTGAATCGGGGACTAGCGGGAGAAATGAGCAGTTCTTC
many	TRBJ2-3	TRBD2	TRBV6-1	CASSGIAGGGTDTQYF	TGTGCCAGCAGTGGAATAGCGGGGGGAGGCACAGATACGCAGTATTTT
many	TRBJ2-7	TRBD2	TRBV20-1	CSATSGTSGDSYEQYF	TGCAGTGCTACCTCCGGGACTAGCGGTGACTCCTACGAGCAGTACTTC
many	TRBJ2-5	.	TRBV2	CASSVQETQYF	TGTGCCAGCAGTGTCCAAGAGACCCAGTACTTC
many	TRBJ1-1	.	TRBV30	CAWSVEANTEAFF	TGTGCCTGGAGTGTAGAGGCAAACACTGAAGCTTTCTTT
many	TRBJ1-1	TRBD1	TRBV28	CASSPGTGGEEDTEAFF	TGTGCCAGCAGCCCTGGGACAGGGGGCGAGGAAGACACTGAAGCTTTCTTT
.	TRBJ1-5	.	TRBV24-1	CATSVAGLTQHF	TGTGCCACCAGTGTCGCTGGTCTAACCCAGCATTTT
.	TRBJ2-1	.	TRBV7-6	CASSWAGSYNEQFF	TGTGCCAGCAGCTGGGCAGGGTCCTACAATGAGCAGTTCTTC
.	TRBJ1-4	.	TRBV6-2/TRBV6-3	CASSWGPRGEKLFF	TGTGCCAGCAGCTGGGGCCCGAGGGGGGAAAAACTGTTTTTT
many	TRBJ2-3	TRBD1	TRBV28	CASSYRGPSTDTQYF	TGTGCCAGCAGTTACAGGGGGCCTAGCACAGATACGCAGTATTTT
many	TRBJ1-5	TRBD1	TRBV2	CASRRRDRSNQPQHF	TGTGCCAGCCGCCGCCGGGACAGGAGCAATCAGCCCCAGCATTTT
many	TRBJ1-2	.	TRBV30	CAWSVPGHPFNYGYTF	TGTGCCTGGAGTGTACCAGGGCACCCTTTCAACTATGGCTACACCTTC
many	TRBJ2-1	TRBD2	TRBV5-1	CASSAQPGLASEQFF	TGCGCCAGCAGCGCACAACCGGGACTAGCCAGTGAGCAGTTCTTC
.	TRBJ1-1	.	TRBV5-1	CASSATGLTEAFF	TGTGCCAGCAGCGCTACAGGGCTTACTGAAGCTTTCTTT
.	TRBJ2-5	TRBD1	TRBV9	CASSVGQGEGQETQYF	TGTGCCAGCAGCGTAGGACAGGGTGAGGGCCAAGAGACCCAGTACTTC
many	TRBJ2-3	TRBD2	TRBV28	CASSVSGGGGYTQYF	TGTGCCAGCAGTGTTAGCGGGGGGGGGGGATATACGCAGTATTTT
.	TRBJ1-1	TRBD1	TRBV29-1	CSVELPRGLAEAFF	TGCAGCGTTGAACTACCCAGGGGGCTGGCTGAAGCTTTCTTT
few	TRBJ2-1	.	TRBV19	CASSISSPNNEQFF	TGTGCCAGTAGTATATCGAGCCCGAACAATGAGCAGTTCTTC
.	TRBJ1-5	.	TRBV7-2	CASSLATGPSSNQPQHF	TGTGCCAGCAGCTTAGCGACAGGCCCCTCTAGCAATCAGCCCCAGCATTTT
.	TRBJ2-2	.	TRBV7-9	CASSGGTTPITGELFF	TGTGCCAGCAGCGGAGGGACAACCCCTATAACCGGGGAGCTGTTTTTT
many	TRBJ1-1	.	TRBV30	CAWNSDMTEAFF	TGTGCCTGGAACTCGGACATGACTGAAGCTTTCTTT
many	TRBJ2-7	TRBD1	TRBV27	CASRGQGGIYEQYF	TGTGCCAGCAGAGGACAGGGGGGGATTTACGAGCAGTACTTC
many	TRBJ1-1	TRBD1	TRBV28	CASSLRTGTSHTEAFF	TGTGCCAGCAGTCTTAGGACAGGGACCTCCCACACTGAAGCTTTCTTT
few	TRBJ1-2	.	TRBV7-9	CASNNERVGYGYTF	TGTGCCAGCAACAATGAGAGGGTCGGCTATGGCTACACCTTC
.	TRBJ2-1	TRBD2	TRBV30	CACQSGGAYNEQFF	TGTGCCTGTCAGTCCGGGGGGGCTTACAATGAGCAGTTCTTC
many	TRBJ2-7	.	TRBV13	CASSFLGSLIDEQYF	TGTGCCAGCAGCTTCCTCGGTAGTTTAATAGACGAGCAGTACTTC
many	TRBJ1-1	.	TRBV9	CASSVGANTEAFF	TGCGCCAGCAGCGTAGGGGCGAACACTGAAGCTTTCTTT
many	TRBJ2-3	.	TRBV29-1	CSVEDLPGVTSTDTQYF	TGCAGCGTTGAAGATCTGCCAGGGGTTACTAGCACAGATACGCAGTATTTT
few	TRBJ2-3	.	TRBV6-1	CASPQGGSTDTQYF	TGTGCCAGCCCCCAGGGGGGGTCTACAGATACGCAGTATTTT
.	TRBJ1-5	TRBD1	TRBV6-1	CASRQGASGRGNQPQHF	TGTGCCAGCCGACAGGGGGCTTCGGGTCGAGGCAATCAGCCCCAGCATTTT
many	TRBJ2-1	.	TRBV7-9	CASSLAAGHNEQFF	TGTGCCAGCAGCTTAGCGGCAGGACACAATGAGCAGTTCTTC
.	TRBJ2-2	TRBD2	TRBV4-3	CASSPPTLAGVGELFF	TGCGCCAGCAGCCCCCCCACTCTAGCGGGAGTCGGGGAGCTGTTTTTT
many	TRBJ2-3	.	TRBV2	CATKTDTQYF	TGTGCCACTAAGACAGATACGCAGTATTTT
many	TRBJ1-5	.	TRBV27	CASSLSHTDWGNQPQHF	TGTGCCAGCAGTTTATCTCACACCGACTGGGGCAATCAGCCCCAGCATTTT
many	TRBJ2-2	.	TRBV11-2	CASSRLRGHGELFF	TGTGCCAGCAGTCGCCTCAGGGGTCACGGGGAGCTGTTTTTT
many	TRBJ2-7	TRBD1	TRBV28	CASDQPGQGYEQYF	TGTGCCAGCGATCAGCCGGGACAGGGGTACGAGCAGTACTTC
few	TRBJ1-2	TRBD1	TRBV3-1	CASSQARDSEVYGYTF	TGTGCCAGCAGCCAAGCTCGGGACAGCGAAGTCTATGGCTACACCTTC
many	TRBJ1-5	.	TRBV3-1	CASSQEVGGTSNQPQHF	TGTGCCAGCAGCCAAGAAGTTGGGGGAACGAGCAATCAGCCCCAGCATTTT
.	TRBJ1-1	TRBD1	TRBV10-3	CAISESQGANEAFF	TGTGCCATCAGTGAGTCACAGGGGGCGAACGAAGCTTTCTTT
many	TRBJ1-2	.	TRBV12-3/TRBV12-4	CASGTRSLGLKGYTF	TGTGCCTCCGGGACACGTTCGTTGGGGTTGAAGGGCTACACCTTC
many	TRBJ2-5	.	TRBV7-2	CASSLEGFQETQYF	TGTGCCAGCAGCTTAGAAGGGTTCCAAGAGACCCAGTACTTC
few	TRBJ1-4	TRBD1	TRBV15	CATSRDMDRPNEKLFF	TGTGCCACCAGCAGAGATATGGACAGGCCTAATGAAAAACTGTTTTTT
.	TRBJ2-7	.	TRBV25-1	CASSGAGQSYEQYF	TGTGCCAGCAGTGGGGCCGGGCAGAGTTACGAGCAGTACTTC
many	TRBJ2-7	.	TRBV12-3/TRBV12-4	CASSRTVGGYEQYF	TGTGCCAGCAGCAGGACAGTTGGGGGCTACGAGCAGTACTTC
.	TRBJ2-1	.	TRBV6-1	CASTPLAGTYNEQFF	TGTGCCAGCACCCCCCTTGCAGGGACATACAATGAGCAGTTCTTC
.	TRBJ2-4	.	TRBV20-1	CSPDRGNIQYF	TGCAGCCCAGATCGGGGGAACATTCAGTACTTC
few	TRBJ2-1	.	TRBV19	CASSIDSFPYNEQFF	TGTGCCAGTAGTATCGACAGTTTTCCGTACAATGAGCAGTTCTTC
many	TRBJ2-7	TRBD1	TRBV20-1	CSAPKDRGRYEQYF	TGCAGTGCACCGAAGGACAGGGGGAGATACGAGCAGTACTTC
.	TRBJ2-2	.	TRBV29-1	CSVEDPHPLSPTGELFF	TGCAGCGTTGAAGATCCGCATCCGCTTTCTCCAACCGGGGAGCTGTTTTTT
.	TRBJ2-1	TRBD2	TRBV19	CASRKQAGETYNEQFF	TGTGCCAGTAGAAAACAAGCGGGAGAGACCTACAATGAGCAGTTCTTC
few	TRBJ1-1	.	TRBV24-1	CATRRAQGTEAFF	TGTGCCACCCGGCGGGCCCAGGGCACTGAAGCTTTCTTT
few	TRBJ1-4	.	TRBV28	CASSSPLLGKLFF	TGTGCCAGCAGTTCCCCTCTTTTAGGGAAACTGTTTTTT
.	TRBJ1-2	TRBD1	TRBV3-1	CASSPPHPNRGVYGYTF	TGTGCCAGCAGCCCCCCCCACCCCAACAGGGGGGTATATGGCTACACCTTC